This TCR beta chain appears in the sequencing data of a study of blood T cell repertoires in COVID-19. Study-level information: In each case, the material was cDNA or gDNA derived from T cells, B-cell-depleted T cells, or PBMCs.

The data were produced by immunoSEQ multiplex PCR, yet TCRdb's version contains in-frame clones alone and is incomplete. The sample shows about 110,000 clones, roughly 85% of them seen only once. Sequencing was performed on peripheral blood. The receptor's source is a human donor in a cohort sampled during active COVID-19.

The CDR3 here is CASSEASGGSYGYTF. In DNA, the CDR3 is TGTGCCAGCAGTGAAGCGTCAGGGGGCAGCTATGGCTACACCTTC. The chain is built from TRBV25-1 and TRBJ1-2, with 8 bases fitting TRBD1. This CDR3 is built from 15 residues. The V gene's germline CDR1 is MGHDK and CDR2 SYGVNS. V shed 2 bases and J 4 bases; nucleotides not matched to a gene: 6.